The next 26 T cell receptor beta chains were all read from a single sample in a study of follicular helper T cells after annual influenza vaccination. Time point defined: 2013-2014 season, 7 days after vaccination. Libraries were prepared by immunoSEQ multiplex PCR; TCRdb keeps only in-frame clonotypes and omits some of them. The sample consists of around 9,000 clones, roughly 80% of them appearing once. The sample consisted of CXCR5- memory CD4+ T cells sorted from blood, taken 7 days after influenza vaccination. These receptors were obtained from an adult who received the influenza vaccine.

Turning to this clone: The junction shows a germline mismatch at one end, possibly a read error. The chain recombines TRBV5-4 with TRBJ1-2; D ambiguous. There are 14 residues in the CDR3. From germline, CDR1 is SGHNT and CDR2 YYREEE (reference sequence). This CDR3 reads CASSLGPVPYGYTF. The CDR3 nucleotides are TGTGCCAGCAGTTTGGGCCCCGTCCCCTATGGCTACACCTTC.

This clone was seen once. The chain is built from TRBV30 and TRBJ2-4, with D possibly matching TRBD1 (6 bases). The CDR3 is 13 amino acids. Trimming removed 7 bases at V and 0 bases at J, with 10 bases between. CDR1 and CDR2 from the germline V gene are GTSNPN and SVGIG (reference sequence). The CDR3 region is CASTGRAKNIQYF. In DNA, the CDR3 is TGTGCCTCGACAGGACGAGCCAAAAACATTCAGTACTTC.

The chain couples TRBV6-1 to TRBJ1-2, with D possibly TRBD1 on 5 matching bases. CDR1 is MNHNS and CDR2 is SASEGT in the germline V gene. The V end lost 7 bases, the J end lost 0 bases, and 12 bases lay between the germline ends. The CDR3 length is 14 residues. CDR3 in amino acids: CASTAEGTNYGYTF. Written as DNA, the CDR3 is TGTGCCAGCACCGCTGAGGGGACTAACTATGGCTACACCTTC.

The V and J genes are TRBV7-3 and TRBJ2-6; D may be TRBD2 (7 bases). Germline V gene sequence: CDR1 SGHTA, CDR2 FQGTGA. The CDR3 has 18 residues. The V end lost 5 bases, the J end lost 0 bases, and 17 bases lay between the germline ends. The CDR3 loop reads CASSPNSGGPSGANVLTF. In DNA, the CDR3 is TGTGCCAGCAGCCCCAACTCCGGGGGGCCCTCTGGGGCCAACGTCCTGACTTTC.

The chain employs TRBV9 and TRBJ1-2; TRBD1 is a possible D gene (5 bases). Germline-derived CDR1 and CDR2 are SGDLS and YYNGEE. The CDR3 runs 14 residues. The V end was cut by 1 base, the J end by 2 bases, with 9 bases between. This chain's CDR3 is CASSVSQGNYGYTF. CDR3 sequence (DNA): TGTGCCAGCAGCGTAAGCCAGGGCAACTATGGCTACACCTTC.

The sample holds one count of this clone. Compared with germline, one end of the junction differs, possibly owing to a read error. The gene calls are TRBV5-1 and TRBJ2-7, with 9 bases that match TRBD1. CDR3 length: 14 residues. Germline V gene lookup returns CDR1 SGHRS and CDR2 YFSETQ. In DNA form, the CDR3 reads TGCGCCAGCAGCATCTCCGGGACAGGGAACGTACAAAACTTC. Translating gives CASSISGTGNVQNF. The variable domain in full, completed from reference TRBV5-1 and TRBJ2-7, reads KAGVTQTPRYLIKTRGQQVTLSCSPISGHRSVSWYQQTPGQGLQFLFEYFSETQRNKGNFPGRFSGRQFSNSRSEMNVSTLELGDSALYLCASSISGTGNVQNFGPGTRLTVT.

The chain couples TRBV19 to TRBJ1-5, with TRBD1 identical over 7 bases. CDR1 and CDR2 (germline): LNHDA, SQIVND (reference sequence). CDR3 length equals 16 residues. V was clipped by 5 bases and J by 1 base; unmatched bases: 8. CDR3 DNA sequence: TGTGCCAGTAGTCAGACGACAGGGCTGAGCAATCAGCCCCAGCATTTT. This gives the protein CASSQTTGLSNQPQHF.

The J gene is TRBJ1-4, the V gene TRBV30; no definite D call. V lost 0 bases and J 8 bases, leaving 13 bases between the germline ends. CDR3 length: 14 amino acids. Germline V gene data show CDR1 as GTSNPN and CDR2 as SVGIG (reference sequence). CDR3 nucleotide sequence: TGTGCCTGGAGTGTAACCAGGAGCACGGAAAAACTGTTTTTT. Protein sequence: CAWSVTRSTEKLFF.

CDR3 in amino acids: CASSIDLGGWNTEAFF. The CDR3 DNA sequence: TGTGCCAGTAGTATAGATCTGGGGGGCTGGAACACTGAAGCTTTCTTT. The V and J genes are TRBV19 and TRBJ1-1, with D maybe TRBD1 (6 bases). Trimming left V 0 bases short and J 1 base short, with 12 bases between. The CDR3 covers 16 residues. The germline V gene has CDR1 LNHDA and CDR2 SQIVND (reference sequence). Variable domain in full (rest from reference TRBV19 and TRBJ1-1): DGGITQSPKYLFRKEGQNVTLSCEQNLNHDAMYWYRQDPGQGLRLIYYSQIVNDFQKGDIAEGYSVSREKKESFPLTVTSAQKNPTAFYLCASSIDLGGWNTEAFFGQGTRLTVV.

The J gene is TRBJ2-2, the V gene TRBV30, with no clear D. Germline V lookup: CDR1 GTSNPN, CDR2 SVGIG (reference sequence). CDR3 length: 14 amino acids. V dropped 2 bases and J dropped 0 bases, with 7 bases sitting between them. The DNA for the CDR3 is TGTGCCTGGAGTCCCATCACGAACACCGGGGAGCTGTTTTTT. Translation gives CAWSPITNTGELFF.

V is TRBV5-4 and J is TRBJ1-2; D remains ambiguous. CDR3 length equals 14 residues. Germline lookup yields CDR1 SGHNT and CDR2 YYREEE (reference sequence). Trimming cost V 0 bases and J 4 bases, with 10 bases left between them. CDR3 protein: CASSLDGYAYGYTF. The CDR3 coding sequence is TGTGCCAGCAGCTTGGACGGTTACGCCTATGGCTACACCTTC.

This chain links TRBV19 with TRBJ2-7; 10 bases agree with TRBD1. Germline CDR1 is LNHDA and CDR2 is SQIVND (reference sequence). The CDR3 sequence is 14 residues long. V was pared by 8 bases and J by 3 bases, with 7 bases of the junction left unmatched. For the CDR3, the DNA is TGTGCCAGTTCAACGGGACAGGGGCTCTACGAGCAGTACTTC. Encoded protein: CASSTGQGLYEQYF.

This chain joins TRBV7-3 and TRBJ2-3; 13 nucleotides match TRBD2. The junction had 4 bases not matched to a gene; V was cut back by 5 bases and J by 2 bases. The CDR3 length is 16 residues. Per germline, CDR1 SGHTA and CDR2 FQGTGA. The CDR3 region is CASSPTSGGATDTQYF. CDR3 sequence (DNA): TGTGCCAGCAGCCCCACTAGCGGGGGGGCCACAGATACGCAGTATTTT.

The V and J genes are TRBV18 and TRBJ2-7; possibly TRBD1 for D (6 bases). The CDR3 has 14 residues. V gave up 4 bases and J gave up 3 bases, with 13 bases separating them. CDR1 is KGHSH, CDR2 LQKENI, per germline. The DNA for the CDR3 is TGTGCCAGCTCACGAGGGACACCCGGCTACGAGCAGTACTTC. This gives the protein CASSRGTPGYEQYF.

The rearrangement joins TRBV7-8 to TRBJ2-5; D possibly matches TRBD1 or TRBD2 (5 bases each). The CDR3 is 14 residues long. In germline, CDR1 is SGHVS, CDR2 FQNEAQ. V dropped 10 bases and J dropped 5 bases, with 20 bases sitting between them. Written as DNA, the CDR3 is TGTGCCACTCTCCGGGACCCTCGTTCCGAGACCCAGTACTTC. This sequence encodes CATLRDPRSETQYF.

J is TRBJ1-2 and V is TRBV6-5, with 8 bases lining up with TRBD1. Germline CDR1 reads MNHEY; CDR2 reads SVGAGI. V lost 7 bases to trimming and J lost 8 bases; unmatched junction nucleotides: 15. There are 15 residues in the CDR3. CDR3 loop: CASTPLAGGVIGYTF. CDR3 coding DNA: TGTGCCAGCACCCCCCTGGCAGGGGGCGTTATAGGCTACACCTTC.

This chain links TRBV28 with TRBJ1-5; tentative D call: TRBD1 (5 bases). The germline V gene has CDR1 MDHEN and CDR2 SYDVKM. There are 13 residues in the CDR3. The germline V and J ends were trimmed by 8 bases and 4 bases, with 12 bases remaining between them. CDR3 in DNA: TGTGCCAGCCGAGGGAGGGGAAATCAGCCCCAGCATTTT. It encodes CASRGRGNQPQHF.

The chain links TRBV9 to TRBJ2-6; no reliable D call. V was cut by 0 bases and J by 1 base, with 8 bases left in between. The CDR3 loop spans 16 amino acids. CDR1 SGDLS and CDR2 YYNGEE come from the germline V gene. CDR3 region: CASSVALSSGANVLTF. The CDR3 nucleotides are TGTGCCAGCAGCGTAGCTCTGTCGTCTGGGGCCAACGTCCTGACTTTC.

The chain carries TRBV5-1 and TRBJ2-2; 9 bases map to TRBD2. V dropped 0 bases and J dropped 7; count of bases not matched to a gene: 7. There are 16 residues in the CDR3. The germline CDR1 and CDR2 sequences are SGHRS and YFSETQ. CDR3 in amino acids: CASSLVAGEIGGELFF. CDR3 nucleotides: TGCGCCAGCAGCTTGGTAGCGGGGGAAATTGGCGGGGAGCTGTTTTTT. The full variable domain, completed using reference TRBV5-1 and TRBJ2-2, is KAGVTQTPRYLIKTRGQQVTLSCSPISGHRSVSWYQQTPGQGLQFLFEYFSETQRNKGNFPGRFSGRQFSNSRSEMNVSTLELGDSALYLCASSLVAGEIGGELFFGEGSRLTVL.

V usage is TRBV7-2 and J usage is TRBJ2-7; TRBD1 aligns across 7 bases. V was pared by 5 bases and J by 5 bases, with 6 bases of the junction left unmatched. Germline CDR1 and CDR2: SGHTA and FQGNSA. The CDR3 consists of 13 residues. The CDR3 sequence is CASSTRTGDEQYF. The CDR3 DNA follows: TGTGCCAGCAGCACCCGGACAGGCGACGAGCAGTACTTC.

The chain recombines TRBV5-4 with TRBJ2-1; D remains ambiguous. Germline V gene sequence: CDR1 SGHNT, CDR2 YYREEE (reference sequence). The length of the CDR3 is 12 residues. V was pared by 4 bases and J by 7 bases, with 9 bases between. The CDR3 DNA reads TGTGCCAGCAGCATTAATAGAAATGAGCAGTTCTTC. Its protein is CASSINRNEQFF.

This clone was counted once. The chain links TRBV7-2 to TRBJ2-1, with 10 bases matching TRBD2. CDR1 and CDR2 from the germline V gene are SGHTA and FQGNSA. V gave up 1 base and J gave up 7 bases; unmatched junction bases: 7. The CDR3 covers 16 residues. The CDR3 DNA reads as TGTGCCAGCAGCTTAGTACTAGCGGGGATTCTAAATGAGCAGTTCTTC. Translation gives CASSLVLAGILNEQFF.

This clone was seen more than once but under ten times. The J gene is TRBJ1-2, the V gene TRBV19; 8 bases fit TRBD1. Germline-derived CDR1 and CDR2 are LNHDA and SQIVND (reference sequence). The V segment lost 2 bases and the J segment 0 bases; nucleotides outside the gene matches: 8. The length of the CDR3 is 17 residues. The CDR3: CASSIYPGTGANYGYTF. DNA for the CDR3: TGTGCCAGTAGTATATACCCCGGGACAGGAGCTAACTATGGCTACACCTTC.

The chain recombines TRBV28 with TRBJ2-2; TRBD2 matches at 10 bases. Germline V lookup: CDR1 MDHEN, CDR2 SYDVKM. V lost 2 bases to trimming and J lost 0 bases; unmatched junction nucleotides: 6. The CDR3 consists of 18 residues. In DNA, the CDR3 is TGTGCCAGCAGTTTAGTTAGAGCGGGAGGGTCGAACACCGGGGAGCTGTTTTTT. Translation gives CASSLVRAGGSNTGELFF.

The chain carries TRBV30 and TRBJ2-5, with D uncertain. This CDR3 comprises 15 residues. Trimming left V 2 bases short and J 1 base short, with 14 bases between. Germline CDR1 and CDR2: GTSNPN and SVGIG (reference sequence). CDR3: CAWSPRAVPQETQYF. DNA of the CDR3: TGTGCCTGGAGTCCCCGAGCCGTACCCCAAGAGACCCAGTACTTC.

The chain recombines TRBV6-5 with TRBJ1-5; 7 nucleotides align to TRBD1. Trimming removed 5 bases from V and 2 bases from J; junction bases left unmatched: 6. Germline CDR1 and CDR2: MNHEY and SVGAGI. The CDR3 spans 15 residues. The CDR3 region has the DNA TGTGCCAGCAGTGTCTCGGGGACAGGCAATCAGCCCCAGCATTTT. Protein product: CASSVSGTGNQPQHF.